A selection of T cell receptor beta chains follows, all from one sample in a study of blood T cell repertoires in COVID-19. Assay: immunoSEQ multiplex PCR; the TCRdb copy retains only in-frame clones and omits some. The repertoire includes about 150,000 clones, roughly 90% of them detected once, and less than 3% sits in the top ten. Input material: peripheral blood. These receptors came from a man between 60 and 70 years old with acute or convalescent COVID-19. CDR3s include the opening cysteine and the closing phenylalanine or tryptophan. The order of the fields is V gene, clone size, D gene, J gene, CDR3 DNA, CDR3 protein. A D gene is named only where the DNA matches it firmly. Size is omitted from some rows. Given values are once, few, many or a class for expanded clones.

v_gene: TRBV4-3; abundance: -; d_gene: -; j_gene: TRBJ1-2; CDR3nt: TGCGCCAGCAGCCAAGATCATGACTATGGCTACACCTTC; CDR3aa: CASSQDHDYGYTF
v_gene: TRBV30; abundance: -; d_gene: TRBD1; j_gene: TRBJ1-3; CDR3nt: TGTGCCTGGAGTGTCCCCGGGACAGGCTCTGGAAACACCATATATTTT; CDR3aa: CAWSVPGTGSGNTIYF
v_gene: TRBV10-3; abundance: -; d_gene: -; j_gene: TRBJ1-4; CDR3nt: TGTGCCATCAGAGGTGGGAGCGAAAAACTGTTTTTT; CDR3aa: CAIRGGSEKLFF
v_gene: TRBV5-1; abundance: few; d_gene: -; j_gene: TRBJ2-7; CDR3nt: TGCGCCAGCAGCAAAGGACAACCCTACGAGCAGTACTTC; CDR3aa: CASSKGQPYEQYF
v_gene: TRBV5-6; abundance: once; d_gene: TRBD2; j_gene: TRBJ2-3; CDR3nt: TGTGCCAGCAGCTTGGGACTAGCAACAGATACGCAGTATTTT; CDR3aa: CASSLGLATDTQYF
v_gene: TRBV2; abundance: once; d_gene: TRBD1; j_gene: TRBJ1-1; CDR3nt: TGTGCCAGTCCCAGGGGGCAGAACACTGAAGCTTTCTTT; CDR3aa: CASPRGQNTEAFF
v_gene: TRBV6-1; abundance: -; d_gene: -; j_gene: TRBJ1-3; CDR3nt: TGTGCCAGCAGTGAGGGACACCTAAACTCTGGAAACACCATATATTTT; CDR3aa: CASSEGHLNSGNTIYF
v_gene: TRBV5-4; abundance: few; d_gene: TRBD1; j_gene: TRBJ2-7; CDR3nt: TGTGCCAGCAGCTCGCCTCCCGGACAGGGTTCGGACGAGCAGTACTTC; CDR3aa: CASSSPPGQGSDEQYF
v_gene: TRBV24-1; abundance: few; d_gene: -; j_gene: TRBJ1-5; CDR3nt: TGTGCCACCAGTGACGGTAATCAGCCCCAGCATTTT; CDR3aa: CATSDGNQPQHF
v_gene: TRBV12-3/TRBV12-4; abundance: -; d_gene: -; j_gene: TRBJ2-7; CDR3nt: TGTGCCAGCAGTCCTTCCTACGAGCAGTACTTC; CDR3aa: CASSPSYEQYF
v_gene: TRBV10-3; abundance: -; d_gene: -; j_gene: TRBJ1-2; CDR3nt: TGTGCCATCAGTGCCACAGGGCCTCGAGCGGGGGGCTACACCTTC; CDR3aa: CAISATGPRAGGYTF